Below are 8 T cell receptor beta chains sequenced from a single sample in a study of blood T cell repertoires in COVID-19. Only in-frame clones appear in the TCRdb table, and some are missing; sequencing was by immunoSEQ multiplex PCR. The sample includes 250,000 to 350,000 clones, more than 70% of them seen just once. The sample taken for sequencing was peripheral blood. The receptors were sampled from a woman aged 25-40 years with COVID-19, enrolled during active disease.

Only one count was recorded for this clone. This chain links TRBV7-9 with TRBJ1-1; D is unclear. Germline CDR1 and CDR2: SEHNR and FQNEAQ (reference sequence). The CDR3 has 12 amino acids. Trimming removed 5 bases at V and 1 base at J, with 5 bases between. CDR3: CASSTPNTEAFF. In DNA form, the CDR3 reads TGTGCCAGCAGCACACCGAACACTGAAGCTTTCTTT.

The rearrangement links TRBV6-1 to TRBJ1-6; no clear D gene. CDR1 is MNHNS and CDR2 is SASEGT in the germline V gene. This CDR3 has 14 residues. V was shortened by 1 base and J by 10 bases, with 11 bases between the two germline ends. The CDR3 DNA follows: TGTGCCAGCAGTGAAGACCAGGAAAGATCACCCCTCCACTTT. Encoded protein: CASSEDQERSPLHF.

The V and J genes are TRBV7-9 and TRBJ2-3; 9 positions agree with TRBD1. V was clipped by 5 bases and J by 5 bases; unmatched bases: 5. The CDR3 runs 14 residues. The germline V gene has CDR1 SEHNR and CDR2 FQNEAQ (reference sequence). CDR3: CASSLDRGEDTQYF. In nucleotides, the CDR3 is TGTGCCAGCAGCCTGGACAGGGGAGAAGATACGCAGTATTTT.

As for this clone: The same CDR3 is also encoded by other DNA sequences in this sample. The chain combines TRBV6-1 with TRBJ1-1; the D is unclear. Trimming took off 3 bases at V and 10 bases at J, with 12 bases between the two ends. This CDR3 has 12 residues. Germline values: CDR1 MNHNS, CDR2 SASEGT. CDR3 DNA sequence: TGTGCCAGCAGTGACAGAGGGAGACGAGCTTTCTTT. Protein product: CASSDRGRRAFF.

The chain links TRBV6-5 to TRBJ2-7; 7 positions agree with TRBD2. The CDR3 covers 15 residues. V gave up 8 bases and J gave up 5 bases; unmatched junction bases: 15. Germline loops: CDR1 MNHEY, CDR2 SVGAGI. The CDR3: CASSLGRAFIDEQYF. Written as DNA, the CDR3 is TGTGCCAGCTCCCTGGGGAGGGCCTTCATCGACGAGCAGTACTTC.

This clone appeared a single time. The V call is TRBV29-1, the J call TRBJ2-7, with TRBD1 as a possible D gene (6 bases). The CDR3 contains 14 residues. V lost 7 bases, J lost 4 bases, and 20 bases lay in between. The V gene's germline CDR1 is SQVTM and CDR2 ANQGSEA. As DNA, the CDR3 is TGCAGCGCTGGGGGCAAACAGGGATCATACGAGCAGTACTTC. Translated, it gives CSAGGKQGSYEQYF.

CDR3 sequence: CATSSPSMDRNEKLFF. CDR3 nucleotides: TGTGCCACCAGCAGTCCGTCTATGGACAGAAATGAAAAACTGTTTTTT. The chain links TRBV15 to TRBJ1-4, with D perhaps TRBD1 (6 bases). This CDR3 is built from 16 residues. V was cut by 3 bases and J by 5 bases, with 16 bases left in between. Germline V gives CDR1 LNHNV, CDR2 YYDKDF (reference sequence).

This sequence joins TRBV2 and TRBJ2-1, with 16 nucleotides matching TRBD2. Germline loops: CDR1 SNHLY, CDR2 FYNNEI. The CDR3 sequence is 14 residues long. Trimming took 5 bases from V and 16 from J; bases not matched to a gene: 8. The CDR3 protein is CASSPGTSGRAGFF. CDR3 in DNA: TGTGCCAGCAGTCCCGGGACTAGCGGGAGGGCCGGCTTCTTC.